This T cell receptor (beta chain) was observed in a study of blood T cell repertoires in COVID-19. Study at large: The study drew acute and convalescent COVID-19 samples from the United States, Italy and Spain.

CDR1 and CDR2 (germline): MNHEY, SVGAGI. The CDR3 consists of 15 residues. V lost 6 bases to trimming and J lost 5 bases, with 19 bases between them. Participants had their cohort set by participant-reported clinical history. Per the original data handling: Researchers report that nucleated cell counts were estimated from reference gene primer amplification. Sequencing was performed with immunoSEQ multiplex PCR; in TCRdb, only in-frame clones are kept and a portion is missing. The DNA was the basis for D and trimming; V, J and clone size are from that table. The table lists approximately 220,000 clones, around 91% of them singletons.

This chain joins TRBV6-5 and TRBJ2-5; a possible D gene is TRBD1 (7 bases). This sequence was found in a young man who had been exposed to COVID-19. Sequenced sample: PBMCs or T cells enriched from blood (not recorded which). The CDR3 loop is CASRLPGLRGETQYF. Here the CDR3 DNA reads TGTGCCAGCAGACTCCCGGGACTCAGGGGGGAGACCCAGTACTTC.